A selection of T cell receptor beta chains follows, all from one sample in a study of cytomegalovirus exposure and HLA in healthy donors. Assay used: immunoSEQ multiplex PCR; TCRdb lists only in-frame clones, some missing. The sample lists about 130,000 clones; more than 60% were seen once. Sequencing was carried out using PBMCs. These receptors all come from an older woman in good health and CMV-seropositive. The CDR3 runs from the conserved cysteine through the conserved F or W. The order of the fields is V gene, J gene, D gene, clone size, CDR3 DNA, CDR3 protein. D genes are given only for firm matches. For some rows the clone size is stated as once, few or many, or as a class when expanded; others skip it.

TRBV11-1	TRBJ2-3	.	once	TGTGCCAGCCAGGCCGGGGGCACAGATACGCAGTATTTT	CASQAGGTDTQYF
TRBV19	TRBJ2-1	.	.	TGTGCCAGTAGTACGTCCTCCCGGAGGGGCAGTGGCTACAATGAGCAGTTCTTC	CASSTSSRRGSGYNEQFF
TRBV5-1	TRBJ2-7	.	.	TGCGCCAGCAGCCCCCTTAATCCGCCCCCGGACGAGCAGTACTTC	CASSPLNPPPDEQYF
TRBV6-1	TRBJ1-2	TRBD1	few	TGTGCCAGCAGTTTAGGACAGGACGGCTACACCTTC	CASSLGQDGYTF
TRBV9	TRBJ1-3	.	.	TGTGCCAGCAGTCTCCCGAGCTCTGGAAACACCATATATTTT	CASSLPSSGNTIYF
TRBV6-5	TRBJ2-7	TRBD2	.	TGTGCCAGCAGTTATAAAAGTCCGAGACTAGCGGACGAGCAGTACTTC	CASSYKSPRLADEQYF
TRBV7-8	TRBJ1-2	.	.	TGTGCCAGCAGCTCAGGGGTTGGGTATGGCTACACCTTC	CASSSGVGYGYTF
TRBV4-1	TRBJ2-3	TRBD2	.	TGCGCCAGCAGCCAACCCGGGGGGACCACAGATACGCAGTATTTT	CASSQPGGTTDTQYF
TRBV6-1	TRBJ2-4	.	.	TGTGCCACCCGGGGTCTGCCGAACATTCAGTACTTC	CATRGLPNIQYF
TRBV2	TRBJ2-7	TRBD1	.	TGTGCCAGCAGAAAAGGACAGGCGGTCGGTCAGTACTTC	CASRKGQAVGQYF
TRBV2	TRBJ1-1	.	.	TGTGCCAGCAGGGGGGCACGGAACACTGAAGCTTTCTTT	CASRGARNTEAFF
TRBV4-2	TRBJ2-1	TRBD2	.	TGTGCCAGCAGCCAAGATCATCCTAGCGGGAGGGCTGGAAGAACCTACAATGAGCAGTTCTTC	CASSQDHPSGRAGRTYNEQFF
TRBV2	TRBJ2-7	.	.	TGTGCCAGCGACTTCCAGGGTCGCGAGCAGTACTTC	CASDFQGREQYF
TRBV30	TRBJ1-5	.	once	TGTGCCTGGCAAAGTGTAGGGGGAATCAATCAGCCCCAGCATTTT	CAWQSVGGINQPQHF